The clone carrying this T cell receptor beta chain was seen a handful of times. Its antigen remains unidentified. The data belong to a study of blood T cells in healthy people across ages. Points from the study as a whole: Across samples, TCR beta diversity tracked strongly with naive T cell percentage. Diversity was estimated from one million T cells, and these estimates were considered underestimates.

V trimming: 4 bases; J trimming: 1 base; junction bases outside the gene matches: 16. This CDR3 has 20 amino acids. Germline V gene data show CDR1 as LGHNA and CDR2 as YNFKEQ. Combining a sample-barcoded 5' primer with a J-beta primer mix, a second PCR ran for roughly 7 to 11 cycles. Every cDNA molecule carried a tag from a template-switch adaptor bearing 12 random nucleotides. TCRdb reprocessed the 5' RACE reads with MiXCR, giving one entry per CDR3 protein. The sample holds more than 500,000 distinct CDR3 sequences; about 26% are singletons and the top ten take around 18%. The TCR sequence derives from a woman in her 70s in good health. The sequencing sample was made of blood. The rearrangement joins TRBV4-2 to TRBJ2-3, with 11 bases aligning to TRBD2. Written as DNA, the CDR3 is TGTGCCAGCAGCCTATTAGCGGGGGGGCGTGATGAGATCGGCACAGATACGCAGTATTTT. Its translation: CASSLLAGGRDEIGTDTQYF.